This T cell receptor (beta chain) was observed in a study of cytomegalovirus exposure and HLA in healthy donors. Turning to this clone: As yet, its antigen is unknown.

General observations from the study: Later work found most CMV-associated TCR beta chains apparently HLA-restricted.

Use of 60 Vbeta and 13 Jbeta primers characterized the PCR. Sequencing used immunoSEQ multiplex PCR; TCRdb keeps in-frame clones, though not all of them. The repertoire holds approximately 120,000 clones, with 75% to 85% as singletons. With V trimmed by 2 bases and J by 0 bases, 3 bases remained unmatched. The CDR3 runs 15 residues. The V gene's germline CDR1 is SGHNT and CDR2 YYREEE (reference sequence). This sequence joins TRBV5-4 and TRBJ2-3; TRBD1 aligns across 7 bases. Sequenced: PBMCs. The receptor was isolated from a man in his fifties or sixties in good health and CMV-seronegative. The CDR3 DNA reads as TGTGCCAGCAGCTTCCGGGACAGAAGCACAGATACGCAGTATTTT. Its translation: CASSFRDRSTDTQYF.